A single sample gave rise to the 5 T cell receptor beta chains below, sequenced in a study of vaccination effects on CD4 cells after COVID-19. The assay was immunoSEQ multiplex PCR, and TCRdb's table has in-frame clones only and misses some. The profile shows approximately 50,000 clones, 75% to 80% of them singletons. For these TCRs, the target antigens are not known. Before sequencing took place, the ViraFEST assay used viral peptide pools to expand antigen-specific CD4+ T cells. Isolating CD4+ T cells followed less than 12 days of culture. Among the vaccine recipients, none had a prior SARS-CoV-2 infection, and nucleocapsid antibodies were negative. The sequenced sample was CD4+ T cells from PBMCs cultured with HCoV-OC43 spike peptides, obtained before COVID-19 vaccination. Subset of the sample: HCoV-OC43 spike overlapping peptide pool stimulation. These receptors were obtained from a human donor who received a COVID-19 vaccine.

This sequence joins TRBV6-6 and TRBJ1-5; D is unresolved. CDR3 length: 16 amino acids. With 4 bases removed from V and 3 bases from J, the gap between germline ends came to 16 bases. Germline V gene lookup returns CDR1 MNHNY and CDR2 SVGAGI (reference sequence). The DNA of the CDR3 is TGTGCCAGCAGTTCCGCCCGGGGAGGAGTCAATCAGCCCCAGCATTTT. Its protein product is CASSSARGGVNQPQHF.

This clone was detected only once. V and J are TRBV7-2 and TRBJ2-2, with TRBD1 matching 9 bases. Germline loops: CDR1 SGHTA, CDR2 FQGNSA. Unmatched junction bases numbered 5, after V lost 5 bases and J lost 4 bases. The CDR3 spans 15 residues. The CDR3 loop is CASSVQGASTGELFF. The CDR3 coding sequence is TGTGCCAGCAGCGTACAGGGGGCTAGCACCGGGGAGCTGTTTTTT.

This clone is a singleton in its sample. This sequence joins TRBV11-2 and TRBJ2-5, with a weak D call TRBD2 (6 bases). Deletions cut 0 bases from V and 4 bases from J, with 12 bases between. The CDR3 loop spans 15 amino acids. Germline V gene lookup returns CDR1 SGHAT and CDR2 FQNNGV. The CDR3 DNA follows: TGTGCCAGCAGCTTAGATGGTATCGGGGGAGAGACCCAGTACTTC. Its translation is CASSLDGIGGETQYF.

This sequence joins TRBV2 and TRBJ1-5; D not resolved. CDR1 SNHLY and CDR2 FYNNEI come from the germline V gene. V dropped 3 bases and J dropped 5 bases, with 8 bases sitting between them. The CDR3 totals 13 residues. This chain's CDR3 is CASSDVWDQPQHF. The CDR3 bases are TGTGCCAGCAGTGACGTTTGGGATCAGCCCCAGCATTTT.

The chain recombines TRBV3-1 (or the pseudogene TRBV3-2) with TRBJ1-1; TRBD1 is a possible D gene (6 bases). CDR3 size: 16 residues. V lost 4 bases and J 0 bases, leaving 15 bases between the germline ends. Germline CDR1 is LGHDT and CDR2 is YNNKEL (reference sequence). The CDR3 region has the DNA TGTGCCAGCAGCCCCTGGAGGGGACACCTGAACACTGAAGCTTTCTTT. It translates to CASSPWRGHLNTEAFF.